A single sample is the source of the 10 T cell receptor beta chains below, sequenced in a study of cytomegalovirus exposure and HLA in healthy donors. Vbeta (60) and Jbeta (13) primers were used in the PCR. Produced via immunoSEQ multiplex PCR; TCRdb's table is partial and in-frame only. The table shows roughly 160,000 clones, with roughly 74% occurring only once. Source material: PBMCs. These receptors originate from a woman aged 40 to 50 in good health and CMV-seropositive.

This chain links TRBV28 with TRBJ2-7; 8 bases are a match to TRBD2. The V gene's germline CDR1 is MDHEN and CDR2 SYDVKM. This CDR3 comprises 14 residues. The trim removed 8 bases at V and 7 bases at J, leaving 13 bases unmatched. DNA for the CDR3: TGTGCCAGCGCTCGGGGGGGCCGTTCCGAGGAGCAGTACTTC. Encoded protein: CASARGGRSEEQYF.

The rearrangement joins TRBV5-1 to TRBJ2-7; 9 nucleotides align to TRBD2. The CDR3 extends over 19 amino acids. V gave up 7 bases and J gave up 1 base; unmatched junction bases: 21. CDR1 is SGHRS, CDR2 YFSETQ, per germline. CDR3 residues: CASSTSSSSGIRVSYEQYF. The DNA of the CDR3 is TGCGCCAGCTCTACCAGCTCATCTAGCGGGATCCGCGTGTCCTACGAGCAGTACTTC.

The genes are TRBV7-9 and TRBJ2-5, with D tentatively TRBD2 (5 bases). V gave up 10 bases and J gave up 5 bases, with 14 bases separating them. Germline values: CDR1 SEHNR, CDR2 FQNEAQ (reference sequence). The length of the CDR3 is 12 residues. The CDR3 region has the DNA TGTGCCACGGGATGGCGGACGGAGACCCAGTACTTC. This encodes CATGWRTETQYF.

The chain joins TRBV5-1 to TRBJ2-7; 12 bases are a match to TRBD2. This CDR3 has 16 amino acids. CDR1 is SGHRS, CDR2 YFSETQ, per germline. The V segment lost 4 bases and the J segment 2 bases; nucleotides outside the gene matches: 7. Here the CDR3 DNA reads TGCGCCAGCAGCGCCGGACTAGCGGGATACACCTACGAGCAGTACTTC. Protein: CASSAGLAGYTYEQYF.

The V and J genes are TRBV27 and TRBJ2-7; 11 nucleotides agree with TRBD2. The CDR3 sequence is 17 residues long. CDR1 MNHEY and CDR2 SMNVEV come from the germline V gene (reference sequence). V dropped 5 bases and J dropped 2; count of bases not matched to a gene: 11. CDR3 coding DNA: TGTGCCAGCAGTCCGCACCCACTAGCGGGGGTAGCCTACGAGCAGTACTTC. Residues: CASSPHPLAGVAYEQYF.

DNA of the CDR3: TGTGCCAGCAGCCAAGTTGGGACAGGGGGCATTAACTATGGCTACACCTTC. It codes for CASSQVGTGGINYGYTF. The V call is TRBV4-2, the J call TRBJ1-2; 12 nucleotides match TRBD1. CDR1 LGHNA and CDR2 YNFKEQ come from the germline V gene. CDR3 length equals 17 residues. V lost 1 base, J lost 1 base, and 4 bases stayed unmatched.

The chain joins TRBV6-5 to TRBJ1-2; maybe TRBD1 (6 bases). Looked up from germline, CDR1 is MNHEY and CDR2 is SVGAGI. Trimming shortened V by 6 bases and J by 7 bases, and 21 bases separated the two germline ends. There are 15 residues in the CDR3. The CDR3 DNA follows: TGTGCCAGCAGCTTAGGGGGGGGCGGGCAGCGTGGCTACACCTTC. This translates into CASSLGGGGQRGYTF.

The rearrangement joins TRBV4-2 to TRBJ1-5, with D unclear. Germline V gives CDR1 LGHNA, CDR2 YNFKEQ. V lost 2 bases, J lost 0 bases, and 17 bases lay in between. The CDR3 loop spans 18 amino acids. CDR3 nucleotides: TGTGCCAGCAGCCAACAAGTGGCGGGCTTGGATAGCAATCAGCCCCAGCATTTT. As protein: CASSQQVAGLDSNQPQHF.

This rearrangement joins TRBV7-2 to TRBJ2-3; TRBD2 aligns across 16 bases. The V gene's germline CDR1 is SGHTA and CDR2 FQGNSA. The V gene end was trimmed by 5 bases and the J gene end by 4 bases; junction bases not matched to a gene: 6. CDR3 length: 17 residues. The CDR3 loop is CASSIGTSGRGADTQYF. In nucleotides, the CDR3 is TGTGCCAGCAGCATCGGGACTAGCGGGAGGGGTGCAGATACGCAGTATTTT.

The chain links TRBV2 to TRBJ2-1, with TRBD2 matching 12 bases. The V segment lost 2 bases and the J segment 5 bases; nucleotides outside the gene matches: 7. This CDR3 has 17 amino acids. Germline V gives CDR1 SNHLY, CDR2 FYNNEI. The CDR3 region has the DNA TGTGCCAGCAGTGAAATCAGTAGACTAGCGGGGGACAATGAGCAGTTCTTC. Translated, it gives CASSEISRLAGDNEQFF.